This entry is about one T cell receptor (beta chain). The data derive from a study of blood T cell repertoires in COVID-19. On the study more broadly: From T cells, B-cell-depleted T cells, or PBMCs came the material, which was cDNA or gDNA.

Original data processing: Amplified reference gene primers provided the basis for estimating nucleated cell counts. Clones were sequenced by immunoSEQ multiplex PCR, and TCRdb holds only the in-frame ones, with some missing. D and trimming were read from the DNA, whereas the V and J calls and clone size are those reported in that table. Here the sample spans about 300,000 clones, around nine tenths being singletons. CDR1 is MNHEY, CDR2 SMNVEV, per germline (reference sequence). The CDR3 has 18 amino acids. Trimming at V came to 5 bases and at J to 0 bases, leaving 13 bases not matched to a gene. The V call is TRBV27, the J call TRBJ1-3; 7 bases are shared with TRBD1. The receptor comes from a man in his 70s with acute or convalescent COVID-19. Sequenced input: peripheral blood. This CDR3 reads CASSPTRFRGISGNTIYF. The CDR3 nucleotides read TGTGCCAGCAGTCCCACCCGGTTCAGGGGGATCTCTGGAAACACCATATATTTT.